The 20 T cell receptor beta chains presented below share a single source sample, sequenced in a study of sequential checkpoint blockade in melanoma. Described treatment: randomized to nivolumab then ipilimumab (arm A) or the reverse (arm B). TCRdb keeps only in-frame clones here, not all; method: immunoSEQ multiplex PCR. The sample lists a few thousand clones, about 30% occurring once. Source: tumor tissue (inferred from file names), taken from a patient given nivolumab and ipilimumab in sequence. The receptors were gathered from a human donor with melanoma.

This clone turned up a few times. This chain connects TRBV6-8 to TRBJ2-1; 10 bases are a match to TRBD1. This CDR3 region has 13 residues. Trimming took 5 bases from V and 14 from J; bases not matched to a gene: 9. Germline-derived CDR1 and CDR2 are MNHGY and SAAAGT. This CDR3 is CASSLIGTGEEFF. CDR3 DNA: TGTGCCAGCAGTCTCATAGGGACAGGGGAGGAGTTCTTC.

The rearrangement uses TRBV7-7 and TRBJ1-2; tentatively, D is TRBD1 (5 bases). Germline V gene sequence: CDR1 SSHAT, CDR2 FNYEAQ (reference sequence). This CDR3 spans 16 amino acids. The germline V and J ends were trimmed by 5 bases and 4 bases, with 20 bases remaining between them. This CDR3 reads CASSTRSGRGFYGYTF. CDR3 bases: TGTGCCAGCAGCACACGTAGCGGGCGGGGGTTCTATGGCTACACCTTC.

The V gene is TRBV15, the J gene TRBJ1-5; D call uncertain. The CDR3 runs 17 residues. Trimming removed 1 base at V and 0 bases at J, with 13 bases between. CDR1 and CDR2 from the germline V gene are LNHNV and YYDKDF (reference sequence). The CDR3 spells CATSRAVDPYSNQPQHF. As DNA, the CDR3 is TGTGCCACCAGCAGAGCTGTGGATCCCTATAGCAATCAGCCCCAGCATTTT. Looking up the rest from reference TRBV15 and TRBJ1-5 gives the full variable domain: DAMVIQNPRYQVTQFGKPVTLSCSQTLNHNVMYWYQQKSSQAPKLLFHYYDKDFNNEADTPDNFQSRRPNTSFCFLDIRSPGLGDTAMYLCATSRAVDPYSNQPQHFGDGTRLSIL.

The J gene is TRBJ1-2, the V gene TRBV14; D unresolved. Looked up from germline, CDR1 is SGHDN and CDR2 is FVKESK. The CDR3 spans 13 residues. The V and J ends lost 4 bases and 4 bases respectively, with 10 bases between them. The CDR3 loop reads CASSPDRLYGYTF. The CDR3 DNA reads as TGTGCCAGCAGCCCGGACCGCCTCTATGGCTACACCTTC. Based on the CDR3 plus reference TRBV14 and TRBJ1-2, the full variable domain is EAGVTQFPSHSVIEKGQTVTLRCDPISGHDNLYWYRRVMGKEIKFLLHFVKESKQDESGMPNNRFLAERTGGTYSTLKVQPAELEDSGVYFCASSPDRLYGYTFGSGTRLTVV.

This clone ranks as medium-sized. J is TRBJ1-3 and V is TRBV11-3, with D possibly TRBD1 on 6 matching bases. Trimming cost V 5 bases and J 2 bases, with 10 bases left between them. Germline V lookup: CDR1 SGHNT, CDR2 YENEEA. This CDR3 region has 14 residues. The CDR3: CASSRGGPGNTIYF. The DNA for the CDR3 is TGTGCCAGCAGCCGAGGGGGGCCTGGAAACACCATATATTTT.

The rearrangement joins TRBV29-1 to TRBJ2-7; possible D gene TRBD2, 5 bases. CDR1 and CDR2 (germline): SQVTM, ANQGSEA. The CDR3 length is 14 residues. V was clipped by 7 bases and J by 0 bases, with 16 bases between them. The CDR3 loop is CSGRDNEYSYEQYF. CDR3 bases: TGCAGCGGCCGGGATAATGAATACTCCTACGAGCAGTACTTC.

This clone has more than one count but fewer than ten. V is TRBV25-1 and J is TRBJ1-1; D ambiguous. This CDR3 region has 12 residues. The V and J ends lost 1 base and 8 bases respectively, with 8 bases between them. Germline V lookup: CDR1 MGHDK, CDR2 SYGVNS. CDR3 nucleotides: TGTGCCAGCAGTGAATGGACGTCGGAAGCTTTCTTT. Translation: CASSEWTSEAFF.

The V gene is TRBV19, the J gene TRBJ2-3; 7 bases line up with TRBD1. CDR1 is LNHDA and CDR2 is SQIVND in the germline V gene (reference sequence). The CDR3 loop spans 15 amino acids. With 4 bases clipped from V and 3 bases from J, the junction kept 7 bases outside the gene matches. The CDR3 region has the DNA TGTGCCAGTAGTACACGACAGGGTCATACAGATACGCAGTATTTT. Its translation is CASSTRQGHTDTQYF.

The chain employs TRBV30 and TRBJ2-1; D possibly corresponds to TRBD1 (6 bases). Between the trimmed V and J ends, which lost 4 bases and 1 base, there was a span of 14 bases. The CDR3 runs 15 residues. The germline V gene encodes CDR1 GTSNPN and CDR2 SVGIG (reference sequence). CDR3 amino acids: CAWIPQGRSYNEQFF. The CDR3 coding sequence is TGTGCCTGGATCCCACAGGGACGATCCTACAATGAGCAGTTCTTC.

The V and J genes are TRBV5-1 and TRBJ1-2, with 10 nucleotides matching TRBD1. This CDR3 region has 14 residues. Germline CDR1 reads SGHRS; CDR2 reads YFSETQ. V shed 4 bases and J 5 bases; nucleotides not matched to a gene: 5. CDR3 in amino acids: CASSTGQGEYGYTF. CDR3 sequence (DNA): TGCGCCAGCAGCACAGGACAGGGGGAGTATGGCTACACCTTC.

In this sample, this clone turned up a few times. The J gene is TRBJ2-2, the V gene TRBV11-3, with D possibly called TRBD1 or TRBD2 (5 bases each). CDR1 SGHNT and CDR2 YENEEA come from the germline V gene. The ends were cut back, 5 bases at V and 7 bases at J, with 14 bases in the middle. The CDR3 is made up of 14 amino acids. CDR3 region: CASSARQRVGELFF. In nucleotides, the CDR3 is TGTGCCAGCAGCGCAAGACAGAGGGTCGGGGAGCTGTTTTTT.

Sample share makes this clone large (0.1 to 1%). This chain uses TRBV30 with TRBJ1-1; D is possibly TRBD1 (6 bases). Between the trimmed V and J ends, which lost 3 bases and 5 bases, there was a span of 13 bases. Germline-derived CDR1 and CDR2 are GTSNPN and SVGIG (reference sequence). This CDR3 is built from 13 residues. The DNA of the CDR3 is TGTGCCTGGAGCAGCAGGACAGCAACTGAAGCTTTCTTT. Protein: CAWSSRTATEAFF.

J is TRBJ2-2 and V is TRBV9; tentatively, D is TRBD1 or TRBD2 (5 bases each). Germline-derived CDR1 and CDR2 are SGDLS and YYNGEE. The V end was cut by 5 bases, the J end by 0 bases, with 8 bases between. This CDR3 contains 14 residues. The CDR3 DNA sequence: TGTGCCAGCAGTCGGGACGCGAACACCGGGGAGCTGTTTTTT. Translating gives CASSRDANTGELFF.

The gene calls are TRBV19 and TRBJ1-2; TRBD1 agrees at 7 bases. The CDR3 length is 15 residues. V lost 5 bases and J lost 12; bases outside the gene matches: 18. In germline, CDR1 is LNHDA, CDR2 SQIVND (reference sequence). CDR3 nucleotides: TGTGCCAGTAGTGCACTCTCCGGGACAGCCCCTATCAACACCTTC. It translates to CASSALSGTAPINTF.

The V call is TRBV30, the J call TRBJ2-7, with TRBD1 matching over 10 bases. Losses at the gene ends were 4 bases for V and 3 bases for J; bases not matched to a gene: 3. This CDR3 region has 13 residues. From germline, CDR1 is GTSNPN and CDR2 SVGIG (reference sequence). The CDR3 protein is CAWTGTGVYEQYF. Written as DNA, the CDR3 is TGTGCCTGGACCGGGACAGGGGTCTACGAGCAGTACTTC. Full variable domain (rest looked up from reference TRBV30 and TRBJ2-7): SQTIHQWPATLVQPVGSPLSLECTVEGTSNPNLYWYRQAAGRGLQLLFYSVGIGQISSEVPQNLSASRPQDRQFILSSKKLLLSDSGFYLCAWTGTGVYEQYFGPGTRLTVT.

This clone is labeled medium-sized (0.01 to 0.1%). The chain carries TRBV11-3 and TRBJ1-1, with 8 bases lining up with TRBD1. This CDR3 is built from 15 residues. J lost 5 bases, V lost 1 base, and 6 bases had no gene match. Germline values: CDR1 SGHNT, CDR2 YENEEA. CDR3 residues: CASSLGSGGGTEAFF. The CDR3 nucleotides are TGTGCCAGCAGCTTAGGGTCAGGGGGCGGGACTGAAGCTTTCTTT.

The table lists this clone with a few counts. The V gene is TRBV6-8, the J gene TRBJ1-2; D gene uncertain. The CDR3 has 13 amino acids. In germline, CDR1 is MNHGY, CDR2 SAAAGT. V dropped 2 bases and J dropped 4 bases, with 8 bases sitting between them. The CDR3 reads CASSYPGGYGYTF. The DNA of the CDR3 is TGTGCCAGCAGTTACCCCGGCGGCTATGGCTACACCTTC.

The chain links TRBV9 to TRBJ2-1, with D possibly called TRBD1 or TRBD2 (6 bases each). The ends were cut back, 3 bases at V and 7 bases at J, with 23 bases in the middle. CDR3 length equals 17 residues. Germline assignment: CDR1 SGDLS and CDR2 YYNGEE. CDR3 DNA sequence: TGTGCCAGCAGCGCAGGAGGGGGAATTGGCCGAGGGAATGAGCAGTTCTTC. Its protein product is CASSAGGGIGRGNEQFF.

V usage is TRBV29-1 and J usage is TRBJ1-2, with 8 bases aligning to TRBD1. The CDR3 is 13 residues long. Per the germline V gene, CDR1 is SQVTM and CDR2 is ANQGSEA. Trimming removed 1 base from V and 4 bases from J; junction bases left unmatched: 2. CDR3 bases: TGCAGCGTTGAAGCAGGGGGCGGCTATGGCTACACCTTC. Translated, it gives CSVEAGGGYGYTF.

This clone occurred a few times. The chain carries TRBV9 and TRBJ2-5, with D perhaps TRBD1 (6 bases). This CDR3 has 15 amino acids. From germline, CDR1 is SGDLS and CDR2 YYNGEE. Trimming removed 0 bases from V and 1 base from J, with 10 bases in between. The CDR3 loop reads CASSVVGAVQETQYF. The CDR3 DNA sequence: TGTGCCAGCAGCGTAGTGGGGGCAGTCCAAGAGACCCAGTACTTC.